The 25 T cell receptor beta chains listed next were all sequenced from one sample in a study of T cell responses to AZD1222 COVID-19 vaccine. Clones were sequenced by immunoSEQ multiplex PCR, and TCRdb holds only the in-frame ones, with some missing. The sample shows approximately 150,000 clones, around 90% of them seen only once. Sequencing used peripheral blood, obtained 28 days after the second AZD1222 dose. Receptors originate from an adult who received the AZD1222 COVID-19 vaccine.

The chain is built from TRBV21-1 and TRBJ2-7; TRBD2, as called in the table, went unchecked against the DNA. TRBV21-1 is a known pseudogene. There are 15 residues in the CDR3. CDR3 in DNA: TGTGCCAGCAGTCCCGAGGGCACCCAGCTATACGAGCAGTACTTC. It yields the protein CASSPEGTQLYEQYF.

The chain recombines TRBV7-9 with TRBJ2-7; 8 nucleotides align to TRBD1. This CDR3 is built from 15 residues. The ends lost 0 bases at V and 2 bases at J; junction bases unmatched: 3. CDR1 and CDR2 from the germline V gene are SEHNR and FQNEAQ (reference sequence). CDR3 DNA: TGTGCCAGCAGCTTAGCCGGGACAGGTCCCTACGAGCAGTACTTC. Its translation: CASSLAGTGPYEQYF. Drawing the rest from reference TRBV7-9 and TRBJ2-7, the complete variable domain is DTGVSQNPRHKITKRGQNVTFRCDPISEHNRLYWYRQTLGQGPEFLTYFQNEAQLEKSRLLSDRFSAERPKGSFSTLEIQRTEQGDSAMYLCASSLAGTGPYEQYFGPGTRLTVT.

The rearrangement joins TRBV10-1 to TRBJ2-3; TRBD2 aligns across 7 bases. The ends lost 7 bases at V and 1 base at J; junction bases unmatched: 14. Germline values: CDR1 WNHNN, CDR2 SYGVQD (reference sequence). The CDR3 is 17 amino acids. The CDR3 region has the DNA TGCGCCAGCAAGTTTAGCGGGCCGCCCCTTTGCACAGATACGCAGTATTTT. Translated: CASKFSGPPLCTDTQYF.

The chain uses TRBV29-1 and TRBJ1-1, with D tentatively TRBD1 (6 bases). The CDR3 consists of 14 residues. Trimming stripped 3 bases from V and 4 bases from J, with 15 bases between. Germline V gene sequence: CDR1 SQVTM, CDR2 ANQGSEA. CDR3 sequence: CSVDIGGRATEAFF. The CDR3 bases are TGCAGCGTTGATATAGGGGGTCGGGCCACTGAAGCTTTCTTT.

The chain recombines TRBV27 with TRBJ1-2, with 7 positions matching TRBD1. The CDR3 loop spans 17 amino acids. The J segment lost 1 base and the V segment lost 3 bases, leaving 11 bases of the junction unmatched. Germline loops: CDR1 MNHEY, CDR2 SMNVEV (reference sequence). The CDR3 bases are TGTGCCAGCAGTTTGGACCCGGGACAGTCTATTAACTATGGCTACACCTTC. Translation gives CASSLDPGQSINYGYTF.

The chain couples TRBV4-2 to TRBJ2-3; 8 bases are a match to TRBD1. V lost 0 bases and J lost 6; bases outside the gene matches: 8. This CDR3 region has 16 residues. CDR1 LGHNA and CDR2 YNFKEQ come from the germline V gene. The chain's CDR3 is CASSQDRAGGGDTQYF. CDR3 DNA sequence: TGTGCCAGCAGCCAAGATCGAGCAGGGGGCGGGGATACGCAGTATTTT.

CDR3 amino acids: CASSQVDSSSYEQYF. The CDR3 nucleotides are TGTGCCAGCAGCCAAGTCGACTCCAGCTCCTACGAGCAGTACTTC. The rearrangement uses TRBV3-1 (or the pseudogene TRBV3-2) and TRBJ2-7; D gene unclear. Trimming cost V 1 base and J 0 bases, with 10 bases left between them. Germline CDR1 and CDR2: LGHDT and YNNKEL (reference sequence). The CDR3 spans 15 residues.

This chain joins TRBV7-3 and TRBJ1-2; 8 nucleotides align to TRBD1. The CDR3 runs 14 residues. J gave up 6 bases and V 2 bases, and 5 bases lay outside the gene matches. Germline CDR1 SGHTA, CDR2 FQGTGA. CDR3 protein: CASSLPTGADGYTF. CDR3 DNA: TGTGCCAGCAGCTTACCGACAGGGGCTGATGGCTACACCTTC.

V gene TRBV7-8 combines with J gene TRBJ1-6; D is perhaps TRBD1 (5 bases). Germline loops: CDR1 SGHVS, CDR2 FQNEAQ. Trimming pared 2 bases from V and 5 bases from J, leaving 13 bases between. The CDR3 totals 16 residues. The CDR3 protein is CASSLSQGLNNSPLHF. The CDR3 region has the DNA TGTGCCAGCAGCTTAAGTCAGGGTCTTAATAATTCACCCCTCCACTTT. The full variable domain, in which reference TRBV7-8 and TRBJ1-6 provide the parts outside the CDR3, is GAGVSQSPRYKVAKRGQDVALRCDPISGHVSLFWYQQALGQGPEFLTYFQNEAQLDKSGLPSDRFFAERPEGSVSTLKIQRTQQEDSAVYLCASSLSQGLNNSPLHFGNGTRLTVT.

CDR3 nucleotides: TGTGCCAGCAGCGTATTGAAACGGGAGTCAAATGAGCAGTTCTTC. Translation gives CASSVLKRESNEQFF. The V and J genes are TRBV9 and TRBJ2-1; TRBD2 might be the D (6 bases). CDR3 length: 15 amino acids. Trimming took off 1 base at V and 7 bases at J, with 15 bases between the two ends. CDR1 and CDR2 (germline): SGDLS, YYNGEE.

The genes are TRBV5-1 and TRBJ1-1, with 10 bases matching TRBD1. Per the germline V gene, CDR1 is SGHRS and CDR2 is YFSETQ. V dropped 1 base and J dropped 5; count of bases not matched to a gene: 5. The CDR3 runs to 15 residues. The CDR3 bases are TGCGCCAGCAGCTTGTATAGGACAGGGGGGACTGAAGCTTTCTTT. This sequence encodes CASSLYRTGGTEAFF. Using reference TRBV5-1 and TRBJ1-1 for the parts outside the CDR3, the full variable domain is KAGVTQTPRYLIKTRGQQVTLSCSPISGHRSVSWYQQTPGQGLQFLFEYFSETQRNKGNFPGRFSGRQFSNSRSEMNVSTLELGDSALYLCASSLYRTGGTEAFFGQGTRLTVV.

The chain joins TRBV6-6 to TRBJ1-5; tentative D call: TRBD1 (6 bases). This CDR3 is built from 16 residues. Germline assignment: CDR1 MNHNY and CDR2 SVGAGI (reference sequence). Trimming pared 2 bases from V and 4 bases from J, leaving 15 bases between. The CDR3 bases are TGTGCCAGCAGTTACGGTCTAACAGGGCTTAATCAGCCCCAGCATTTT. Residues: CASSYGLTGLNQPQHF.

This sequence joins TRBV30 and TRBJ2-2, with D unclear. V lost 0 bases to trimming and J lost 6 bases, with 5 bases between them. From germline, CDR1 is GTSNPN and CDR2 SVGIG (reference sequence). The length of the CDR3 is 12 residues. CDR3 DNA: TGTGCCTGGAGTGTCCGTCCCGGGGAGCTGTTTTTT. This codes for CAWSVRPGELFF.

The rearrangement links TRBV5-1 to TRBJ1-1; no definite D call. Germline V lookup: CDR1 SGHRS, CDR2 YFSETQ. V lost 2 bases and J lost 1, with 12 bases in between. The length of the CDR3 is 15 residues. The DNA of the CDR3 is TGCGCCAGCAGCTTAGTGCAGGAGGGGAACACTGAAGCTTTCTTT. Translated, it gives CASSLVQEGNTEAFF. Full variable domain (rest looked up from reference TRBV5-1 and TRBJ1-1): KAGVTQTPRYLIKTRGQQVTLSCSPISGHRSVSWYQQTPGQGLQFLFEYFSETQRNKGNFPGRFSGRQFSNSRSEMNVSTLELGDSALYLCASSLVQEGNTEAFFGQGTRLTVV.

The gene calls are TRBV5-1 and TRBJ2-3, with TRBD1 matching 7 bases. The germline CDR1 and CDR2 sequences are SGHRS and YFSETQ. With V trimmed by 4 bases and J by 0 bases, 8 bases remained unmatched. This CDR3 is built from 16 residues. In DNA form, the CDR3 reads TGCGCCAGCAGCCGTGGACAGGTCGCTAGCACAGATACGCAGTATTTT. Its protein product is CASSRGQVASTDTQYF.

The chain joins TRBV14 to TRBJ1-2; D possibly corresponds to TRBD1 (6 bases). The CDR3 runs 15 residues. CDR1 is SGHDN and CDR2 is FVKESK in the germline V gene. The germline V and J ends were trimmed by 4 bases and 2 bases, with 14 bases remaining between them. The CDR3 loop is CASSPRWGTNYGYTF. The CDR3 nucleotides read TGTGCCAGCAGCCCCAGGTGGGGGACAAACTATGGCTACACCTTC.

The CDR3 reads CASSVVLAGLTEAFF. CDR3 nucleotide sequence: TGTGCCAGCAGCGTAGTCTTGGCAGGGCTCACTGAAGCTTTCTTT. The rearrangement links TRBV9 to TRBJ1-1; weak D call: TRBD1 (5 bases). Per germline, CDR1 SGDLS and CDR2 YYNGEE. V shed 0 bases and J shed 4 bases, with 13 bases lying between them. This CDR3 is built from 15 residues.

This clone was recorded a few times. The gene calls are TRBV19 and TRBJ2-7; 8 nucleotides line up with TRBD1. Trimming at V came to 5 bases and at J to 0 bases, leaving 6 bases not matched to a gene. Germline CDR1 is LNHDA and CDR2 is SQIVND (reference sequence). The CDR3 sequence is 15 residues long. The CDR3 loop is CASSYRDRSSYEQYF. In DNA form, the CDR3 reads TGTGCCAGTAGTTACCGGGACAGGAGCTCCTACGAGCAGTACTTC.

The rearrangement uses TRBV19 and TRBJ2-3; 8 bases are shared with TRBD1. V lost 8 bases, J lost 3 bases, and 7 bases stayed unmatched. CDR3 length equals 14 residues. CDR1 is LNHDA and CDR2 is SQIVND in the germline V gene (reference sequence). The CDR3, as DNA: TGTGCCAGTGCGGTACAGGGGGTTACAGATACGCAGTATTTT. Translating it yields CASAVQGVTDTQYF.

The J gene is TRBJ2-2, the V gene TRBV10-3; perhaps TRBD1 as D (5 bases). The length of the CDR3 is 16 residues. Germline values: CDR1 ENHRY, CDR2 SYGVKD. The V end was cut by 4 bases, the J end by 2 bases, with 14 bases between. CDR3 amino acids: CAISVEVGANTGELFF. CDR3 DNA sequence: TGTGCCATCAGTGTTGAAGTAGGGGCAAACACCGGGGAGCTGTTTTTT.

This chain joins TRBV4-2 and TRBJ2-2; D might be TRBD1 or TRBD2, each matching 6 bases. The CDR3 is 16 amino acids. Germline loops: CDR1 LGHNA, CDR2 YNFKEQ. Trimming took 0 bases from V and 7 from J, leaving 15 bases between them. Here the CDR3 reads CASSQDPGEGGGELFF. As DNA, the CDR3 is TGTGCCAGCAGCCAAGATCCGGGGGAAGGGGGCGGGGAGCTGTTTTTT.

The rearrangement joins TRBV4-1 to TRBJ2-5; D is perhaps TRBD2 (6 bases). The germline V gene encodes CDR1 MGHRA and CDR2 YSYEKL. Deletions cut 1 base from V and 1 base from J, with 13 bases between. CDR3 size: 16 residues. The CDR3 loop is CASSQGLPGLQETQYF. The CDR3 DNA is TGCGCCAGCAGCCAAGGGTTGCCGGGACTCCAAGAGACCCAGTACTTC.

This clone was found a few times. The rearrangement joins TRBV7-2 to TRBJ2-5, with 11 bases aligning to TRBD2. From germline, CDR1 is SGHTA and CDR2 FQGNSA. The CDR3 covers 16 residues. V gave up 1 base and J gave up 9 bases; unmatched junction bases: 10. CDR3 amino acids: CASSLEGSGRARSQYF. The CDR3 DNA reads TGTGCCAGCAGCTTAGAAGGTAGCGGGAGGGCCAGGTCCCAGTACTTC.

V gene TRBV2 combines with J gene TRBJ1-2; D might be TRBD1 (6 bases). V shed 3 bases and J shed 8 bases, with 22 bases lying between them. This CDR3 spans 16 amino acids. In germline, CDR1 is SNHLY, CDR2 FYNNEI. CDR3 sequence reads: CASSEQGDQGYQGYTF. CDR3 DNA sequence: TGTGCCAGCAGTGAGCAAGGGGACCAGGGGTATCAAGGCTACACCTTC.

V gene TRBV19 combines with J gene TRBJ2-2; D unresolved. V shed 4 bases and J shed 5 bases, with 14 bases lying between them. The length of the CDR3 is 15 residues. Germline assignment: CDR1 LNHDA and CDR2 SQIVND (reference sequence). The CDR3, as DNA: TGTGCCAGTAGTAATCCAGGCATCGGGACCGGGGAGCTGTTTTTT. This translates into CASSNPGIGTGELFF.